This TCR beta chain was recovered during a study of T cells in Graves' hyperthyroidism and ophthalmopathy. Study-level information: Peripheral blood draws took place at initial diagnosis, ahead of any treatment.

V was clipped by 5 bases and J by 0 bases, with 11 bases between them. The CDR3 contains 15 residues. The germline V gene has CDR1 LGHDT and CDR2 YNNKEL (reference sequence). The TCR beta CDR3 regions underwent amplification using RNA transcripts as the source. When the TCR CDR3 underwent first-round RT-PCR, the HTBI primer set was used. Using its own MiXCR run on the multiplex PCR reads, TCRdb lists one record per CDR3 protein. The table lists roughly 580,000 distinct CDR3 sequences, more than 11% of them singletons. Diagnosis of hyperthyroidism was new in patients aged 18 to 65, and its duration was under 2 months. The diagnoses drew upon clinical symptoms, serum thyroxine and TRAb, thyroid ultrasound and orbital computed tomography. This clonotype showed up many times.

This receptor was taken from a woman in her 30s with Graves' hyperthyroidism that later progressed to Graves' ophthalmopathy. The gene calls are TRBV3-1 and TRBJ2-1; D is possibly TRBD1 (6 bases). The specimen sequenced was blood. For the CDR3, the DNA is TGTGCCAGCAGCGGGCAGGGGAGCTCCTACAATGAGCAGTTCTTC. This encodes CASSGQGSSYNEQFF.